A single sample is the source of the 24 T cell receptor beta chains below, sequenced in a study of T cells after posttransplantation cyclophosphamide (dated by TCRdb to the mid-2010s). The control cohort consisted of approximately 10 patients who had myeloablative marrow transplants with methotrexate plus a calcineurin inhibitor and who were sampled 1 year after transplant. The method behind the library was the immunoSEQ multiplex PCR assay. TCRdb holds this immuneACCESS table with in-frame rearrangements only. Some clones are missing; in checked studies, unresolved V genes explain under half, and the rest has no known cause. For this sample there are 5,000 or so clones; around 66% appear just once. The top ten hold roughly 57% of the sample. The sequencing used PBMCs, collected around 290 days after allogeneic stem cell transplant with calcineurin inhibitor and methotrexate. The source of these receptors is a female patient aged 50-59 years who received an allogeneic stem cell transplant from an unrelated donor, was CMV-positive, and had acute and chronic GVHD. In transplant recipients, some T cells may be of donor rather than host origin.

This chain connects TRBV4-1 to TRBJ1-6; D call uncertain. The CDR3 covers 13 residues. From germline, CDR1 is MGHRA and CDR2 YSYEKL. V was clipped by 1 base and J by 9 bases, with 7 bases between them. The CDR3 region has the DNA TGCGCCAGCAGCCAAGTCGGGGTTTCACCCCTCCACTTT. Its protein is CASSQVGVSPLHF.

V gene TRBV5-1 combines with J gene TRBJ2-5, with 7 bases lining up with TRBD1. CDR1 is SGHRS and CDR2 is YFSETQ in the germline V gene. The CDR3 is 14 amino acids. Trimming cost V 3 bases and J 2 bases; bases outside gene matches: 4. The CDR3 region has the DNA TGCGCCAGCAGCTCGGGACAGTGGCAAGAGACCCAGTACTTC. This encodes CASSSGQWQETQYF.

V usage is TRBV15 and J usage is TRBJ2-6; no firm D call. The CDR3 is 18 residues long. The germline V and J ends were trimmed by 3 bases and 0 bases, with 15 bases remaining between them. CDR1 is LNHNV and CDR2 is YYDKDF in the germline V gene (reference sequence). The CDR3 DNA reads TGTGCCACCAGCAGGGCCTTTGGGCCGATCTCTGGGGCCAACGTCCTGACTTTC. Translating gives CATSRAFGPISGANVLTF.

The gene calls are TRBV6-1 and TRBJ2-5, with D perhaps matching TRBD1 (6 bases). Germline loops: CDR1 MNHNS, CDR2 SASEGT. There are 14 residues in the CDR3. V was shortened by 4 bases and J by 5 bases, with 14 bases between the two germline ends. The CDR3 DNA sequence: TGTGCCAGCAGTGGCAGCAGGGGAAGGGAGACCCAGTACTTC. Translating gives CASSGSRGRETQYF.

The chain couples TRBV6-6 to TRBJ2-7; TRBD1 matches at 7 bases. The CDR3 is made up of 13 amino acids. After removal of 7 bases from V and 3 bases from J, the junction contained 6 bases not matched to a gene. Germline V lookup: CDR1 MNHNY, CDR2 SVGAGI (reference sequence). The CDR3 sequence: CASNKQGYYEQYF. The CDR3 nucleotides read TGTGCCAGCAACAAACAGGGGTACTACGAGCAGTACTTC.

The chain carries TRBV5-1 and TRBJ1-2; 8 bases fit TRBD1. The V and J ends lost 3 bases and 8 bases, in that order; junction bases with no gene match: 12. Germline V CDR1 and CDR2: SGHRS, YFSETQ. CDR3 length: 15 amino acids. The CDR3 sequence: CASSSPTGAVEGYTF. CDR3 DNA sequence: TGCGCCAGCAGCTCGCCGACAGGGGCCGTCGAGGGCTACACCTTC.

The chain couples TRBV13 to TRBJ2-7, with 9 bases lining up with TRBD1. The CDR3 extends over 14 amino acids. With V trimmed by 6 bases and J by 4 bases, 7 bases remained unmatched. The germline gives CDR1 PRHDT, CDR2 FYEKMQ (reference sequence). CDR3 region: CASSLQGAQYEQYF. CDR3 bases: TGTGCCAGCAGTTTACAGGGGGCGCAGTACGAGCAGTACTTC. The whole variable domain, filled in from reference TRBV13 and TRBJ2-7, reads AAGVIQSPRHLIKEKRETATLKCYPIPRHDTVYWYQQGPGQDPQFLISFYEKMQSDKGSIPDRFSAQQFSDYHSELNMSSLELGDSALYFCASSLQGAQYEQYFGPGTRLTVT.

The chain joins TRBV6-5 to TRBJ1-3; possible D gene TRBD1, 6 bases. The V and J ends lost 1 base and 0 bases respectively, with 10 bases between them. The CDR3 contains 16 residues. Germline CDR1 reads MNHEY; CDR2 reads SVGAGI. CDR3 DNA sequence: TGTGCCAGCAGTTACTACGGACAGAACTCTGGAAACACCATATATTTT. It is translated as CASSYYGQNSGNTIYF.

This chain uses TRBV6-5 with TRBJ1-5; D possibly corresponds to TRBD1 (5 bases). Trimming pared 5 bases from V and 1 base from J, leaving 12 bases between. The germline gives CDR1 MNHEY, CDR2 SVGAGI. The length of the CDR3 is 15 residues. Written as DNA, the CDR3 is TGTGCCAGCAGTCAGGAGGGGTTAAGCAATCAGCCCCAGCATTTT. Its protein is CASSQEGLSNQPQHF.

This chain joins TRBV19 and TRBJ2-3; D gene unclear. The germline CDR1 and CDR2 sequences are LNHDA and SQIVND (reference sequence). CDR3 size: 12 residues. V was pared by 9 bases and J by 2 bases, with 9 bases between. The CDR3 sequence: CASGRLTDTQYF. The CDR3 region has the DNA TGTGCCAGCGGCAGACTCACAGATACGCAGTATTTT.

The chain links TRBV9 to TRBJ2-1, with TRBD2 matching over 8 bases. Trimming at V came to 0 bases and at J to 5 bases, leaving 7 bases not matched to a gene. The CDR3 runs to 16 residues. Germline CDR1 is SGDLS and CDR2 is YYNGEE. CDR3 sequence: CASSVDTGGPNNEQFF. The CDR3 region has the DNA TGTGCCAGCAGCGTAGATACGGGAGGGCCGAACAATGAGCAGTTCTTC.

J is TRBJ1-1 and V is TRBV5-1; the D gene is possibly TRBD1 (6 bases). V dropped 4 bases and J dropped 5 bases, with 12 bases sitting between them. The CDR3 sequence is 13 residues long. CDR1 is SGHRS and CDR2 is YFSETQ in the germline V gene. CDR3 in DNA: TGCGCCAGCAGCCCACAGGGAGGGACTGAAGCTTTCTTT. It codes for CASSPQGGTEAFF.

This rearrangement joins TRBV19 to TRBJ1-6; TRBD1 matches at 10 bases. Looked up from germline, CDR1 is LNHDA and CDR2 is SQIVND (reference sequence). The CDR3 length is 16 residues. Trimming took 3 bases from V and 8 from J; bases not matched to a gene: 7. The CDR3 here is CASSISGGQGYSPLHF. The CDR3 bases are TGTGCCAGTAGTATTAGTGGGGGACAGGGGTATTCACCCCTCCACTTT.

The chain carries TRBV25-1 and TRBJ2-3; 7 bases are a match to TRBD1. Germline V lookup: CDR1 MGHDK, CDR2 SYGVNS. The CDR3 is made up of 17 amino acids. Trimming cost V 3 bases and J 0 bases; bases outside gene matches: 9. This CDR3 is CASSELQGITSTDTQYF. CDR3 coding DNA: TGTGCCAGCAGTGAGTTACAGGGGATCACTAGCACAGATACGCAGTATTTT.

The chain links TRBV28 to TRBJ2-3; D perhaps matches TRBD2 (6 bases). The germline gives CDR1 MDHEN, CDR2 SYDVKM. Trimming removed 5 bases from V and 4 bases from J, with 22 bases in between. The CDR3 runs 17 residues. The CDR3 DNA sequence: TGTGCCAGCAGTCCCCCCCTCCGGGACTGGGACTCAGATACGCAGTATTTT. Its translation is CASSPPLRDWDSDTQYF.

CDR3 nucleotides: TGTGCCAGCAGCCCCGCGGACAGGGAGGGTCAGCCCCAGCATTTT. It codes for CASSPADREGQPQHF. V and J are TRBV4-2 and TRBJ1-5, with 8 bases aligning to TRBD1. This CDR3 contains 15 residues. V trimming: 4 bases; J trimming: 6 bases; junction bases outside the gene matches: 8. CDR1 and CDR2 from the germline V gene are LGHNA and YNFKEQ.

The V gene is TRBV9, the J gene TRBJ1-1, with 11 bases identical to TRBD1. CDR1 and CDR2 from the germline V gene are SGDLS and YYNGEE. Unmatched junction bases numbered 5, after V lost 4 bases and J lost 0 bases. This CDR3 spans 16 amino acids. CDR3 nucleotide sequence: TGTGCCAGCAGCCTGGGGACAGGGGGGATGAACACTGAAGCTTTCTTT. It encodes CASSLGTGGMNTEAFF.

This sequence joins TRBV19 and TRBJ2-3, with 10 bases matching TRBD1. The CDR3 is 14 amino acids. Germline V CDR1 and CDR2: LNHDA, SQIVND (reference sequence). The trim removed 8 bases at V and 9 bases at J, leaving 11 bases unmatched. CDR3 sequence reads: CASSGTGVMKTQYF. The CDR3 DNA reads TGTGCCAGTTCCGGGACAGGGGTAATGAAGACGCAGTATTTT. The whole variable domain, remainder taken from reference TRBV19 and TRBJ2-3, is DGGITQSPKYLFRKEGQNVTLSCEQNLNHDAMYWYRQDPGQGLRLIYYSQIVNDFQKGDIAEGYSVSREKKESFPLTVTSAQKNPTAFYLCASSGTGVMKTQYFGPGTRLTVL.

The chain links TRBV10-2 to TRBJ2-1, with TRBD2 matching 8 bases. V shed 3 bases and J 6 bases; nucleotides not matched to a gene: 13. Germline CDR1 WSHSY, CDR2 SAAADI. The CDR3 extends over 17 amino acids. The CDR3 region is CASSDYVSTGGFNEQFF. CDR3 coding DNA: TGCGCCAGCAGTGACTACGTTAGCACGGGAGGGTTCAATGAGCAGTTCTTC.

The CDR3 here is CASTPLRQGAAKNIQYF. DNA for the CDR3: TGTGCCAGTACCCCCCTCCGCCAGGGGGCAGCCAAAAACATTCAGTACTTC. The chain recombines TRBV19 with TRBJ2-4; 8 positions agree with TRBD1. Germline values: CDR1 LNHDA, CDR2 SQIVND (reference sequence). V shed 7 bases and J 0 bases; nucleotides not matched to a gene: 11. This CDR3 spans 17 amino acids.

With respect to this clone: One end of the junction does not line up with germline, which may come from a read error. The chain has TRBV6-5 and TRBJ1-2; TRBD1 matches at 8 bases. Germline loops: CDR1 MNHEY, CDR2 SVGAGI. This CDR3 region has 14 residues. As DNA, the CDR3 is TGTGCCAGCATTTACTTTGGACAGGGTAATGGCTACACCTTC. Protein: CASIYFGQGNGYTF.

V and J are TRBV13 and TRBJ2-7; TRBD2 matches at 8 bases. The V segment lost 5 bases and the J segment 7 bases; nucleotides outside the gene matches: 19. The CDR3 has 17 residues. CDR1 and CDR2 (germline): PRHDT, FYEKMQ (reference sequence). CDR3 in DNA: TGTGCCAGCAGCCAAGTTCCAGCGGGGGATCTGGAGTGGGAGCAGTACTTC. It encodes CASSQVPAGDLEWEQYF.

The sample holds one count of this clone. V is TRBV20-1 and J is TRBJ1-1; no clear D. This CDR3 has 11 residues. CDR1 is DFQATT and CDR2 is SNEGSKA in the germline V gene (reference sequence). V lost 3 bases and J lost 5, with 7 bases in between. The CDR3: CSARSRTEAFF. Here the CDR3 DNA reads TGCAGTGCTAGGTCCCGGACTGAAGCTTTCTTT.

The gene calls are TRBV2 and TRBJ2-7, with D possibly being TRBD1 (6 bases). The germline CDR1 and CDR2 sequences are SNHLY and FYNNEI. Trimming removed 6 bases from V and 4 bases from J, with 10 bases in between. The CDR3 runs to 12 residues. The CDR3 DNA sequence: TGTGCCAGCAGCGGCAGGGGTTACGAGCAGTACTTC. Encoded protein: CASSGRGYEQYF.